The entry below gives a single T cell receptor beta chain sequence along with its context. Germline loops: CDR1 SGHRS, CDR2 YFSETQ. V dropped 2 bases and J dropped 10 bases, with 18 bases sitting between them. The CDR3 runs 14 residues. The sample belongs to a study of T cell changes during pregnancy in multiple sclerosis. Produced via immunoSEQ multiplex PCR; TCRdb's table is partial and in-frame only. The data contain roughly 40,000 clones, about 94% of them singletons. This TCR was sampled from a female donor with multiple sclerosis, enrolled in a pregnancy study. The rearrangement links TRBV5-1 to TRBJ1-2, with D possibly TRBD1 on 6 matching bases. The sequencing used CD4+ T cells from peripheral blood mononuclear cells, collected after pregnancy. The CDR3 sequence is CASSFVGRGVDYTF. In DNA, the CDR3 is TGCGCCAGCAGCTTTGTCGGCAGGGGTGTCGACTACACCTTC.